The 27 T cell receptor beta chains presented below share a single source sample, sequenced in a study of blood T cell repertoires in COVID-19. Here immunoSEQ multiplex PCR was the method, and the copy in TCRdb shows in-frame clones only, minus some. The sample consists of 250,000 to 350,000 clones, about 88% of them appearing once. Sequencing used peripheral blood. These receptors were taken from a human donor with COVID-19, enrolled during active disease. The donor label of this sample is uncertain.

J is TRBJ2-2 and V is TRBV6-5; 8 bases fit TRBD1. J was trimmed by 3 bases and V by 2 bases; bases with no gene match: 2. CDR1 MNHEY and CDR2 SVGAGI come from the germline V gene. The CDR3 covers 15 residues. The CDR3 here is CASSYQGADTGELFF. The DNA of the CDR3 is TGTGCCAGCAGTTACCAGGGGGCGGACACCGGGGAGCTGTTTTTT.

Only a few counts were recorded for this clone. This chain links TRBV15 with TRBJ2-7; TRBD2 aligns across 8 bases. The CDR3 sequence is 14 residues long. V shed 8 bases, J shed 6 bases, and the junction held 12 bases outside the gene matches. The V gene's germline CDR1 is LNHNV and CDR2 YYDKDF (reference sequence). For the CDR3, the DNA is TGTGCCACCCGCTTCGCGGGAGGCCGTGGCGAGCAGTACTTC. It translates to CATRFAGGRGEQYF.

The J gene is TRBJ2-3, the V gene TRBV19; D call uncertain. There are 13 residues in the CDR3. The V gene's germline CDR1 is LNHDA and CDR2 SQIVND (reference sequence). With 5 bases removed from V and 3 bases from J, the gap between germline ends came to 9 bases. The CDR3 DNA is TGTGCCAGTAGTTTGCGGCAGACAGATACGCAGTATTTT. This encodes CASSLRQTDTQYF.

V usage is TRBV7-5 and J usage is TRBJ2-7; the D call TRBD2 from the table was never checked on the DNA. TRBV7-5 is a pseudogene. The CDR3 length is 22 residues. This CDR3 is CARSPRRGTSGMIPIGSYEQYF. The DNA for the CDR3 is TGTGCCAGAAGCCCCCGGCGGGGGACTAGCGGGATGATCCCCATAGGTTCCTACGAGCAGTACTTC.

In this sample, this clone turned up once. The V and J genes are TRBV2 and TRBJ1-1, with D maybe TRBD1 (5 bases). The CDR3 runs to 14 residues. V gave up 4 bases and J gave up 4 bases, with 13 bases separating them. CDR1 and CDR2 (germline): SNHLY, FYNNEI. The CDR3 nucleotides are TGTGCCAGCAGTGGTCGCAGGGTGGGCACTGAAGCTTTCTTT. Amino acids: CASSGRRVGTEAFF.

CDR3 nucleotides: TGTGCCAGCAGCTCCACTAGCGGGAGGGTGGCGGCGGAGCAGTTCTTC. It specifies CASSSTSGRVAAEQFF. The V call is TRBV7-3, the J call TRBJ2-1, with 13 bases fitting TRBD2. The J segment lost 10 bases and the V segment lost 4 bases, leaving 10 bases of the junction unmatched. Germline V CDR1 and CDR2: SGHTA, FQGTGA. CDR3 length: 16 amino acids.

The gene calls are TRBV3-1 (or the pseudogene TRBV3-2) and TRBJ2-3; 7 bases map to TRBD1. The CDR3 has 18 amino acids. J lost 2 bases, V lost 2 bases, and 13 bases had no gene match. Germline CDR1 is LGHDT and CDR2 is YNNKEL (reference sequence). The CDR3 coding sequence is TGTGCCAGCAGCCAAATTTTTGGACAGGCCGTCCCCACAGATACGCAGTATTTT. Amino acids: CASSQIFGQAVPTDTQYF.

The chain has TRBV6-5 and TRBJ1-2, with D unclear. The CDR3 consists of 14 residues. Germline lookup yields CDR1 MNHEY and CDR2 SVGAGI. V lost 10 bases and J lost 4, with 19 bases in between. The CDR3 coding sequence is TGTGCCACCACTACCAAAGGTTCCCCCTATGGCTACACCTTC. Translation gives CATTTKGSPYGYTF.

The chain has TRBV10-3 and TRBJ2-1; TRBD2 is a possible D gene (5 bases). V shed 2 bases and J shed 6 bases, with 17 bases lying between them. CDR1 ENHRY and CDR2 SYGVKD come from the germline V gene. CDR3 length equals 16 residues. The CDR3 DNA reads as TGTGCCATCAGTGAGAGGGCGGGCCTCCCGGGCAATGAGCAGTTCTTC. It specifies CAISERAGLPGNEQFF.

The chain employs TRBV13 and TRBJ2-5; D is uncertain. With 3 bases removed from V and 5 bases from J, the gap between germline ends came to 10 bases. Germline V CDR1 and CDR2: PRHDT, FYEKMQ (reference sequence). CDR3 length: 13 amino acids. CDR3 DNA sequence: TGTGCCAGCAGCTTTCGAGCCCGTGAGACCCAGTACTTC. Translating it yields CASSFRARETQYF.

This chain uses TRBV4-3 with TRBJ2-1, with a weak D call TRBD2 (7 bases). Germline loops: CDR1 LGHNA, CDR2 YSLEER. This CDR3 comprises 15 residues. With 6 bases removed from V and 7 bases from J, the gap between germline ends came to 19 bases. The CDR3 here is CASSWGGGSGNEQFF. CDR3 bases: TGCGCCAGCAGTTGGGGGGGCGGGAGCGGGAATGAGCAGTTCTTC.

This clone was detected once. The J gene is TRBJ2-1, the V gene TRBV11-1, with 11 bases aligning to TRBD1. The CDR3 is 16 amino acids. The ends lost 5 bases at V and 2 bases at J; junction bases unmatched: 5. Germline-derived CDR1 and CDR2 are SGHAT and FQDESV (reference sequence). CDR3 amino acids: CASSQRDRGTYNEQFF. The CDR3 DNA sequence: TGTGCCAGCAGCCAAAGGGACAGGGGGACCTACAATGAGCAGTTCTTC.

This clone was recorded only once. The rearrangement joins TRBV28 to TRBJ1-2; 11 nucleotides match TRBD1. V lost 2 bases, J lost 4 bases, and 3 bases stayed unmatched. This CDR3 comprises 15 residues. The germline CDR1 and CDR2 sequences are MDHEN and SYDVKM. Written as DNA, the CDR3 is TGTGCCAGCAGTTTACCCGGGACAGGGGGCTATGGCTACACCTTC. Its translation is CASSLPGTGGYGYTF.

By sample share, this clone is medium-sized. The chain carries TRBV2 and TRBJ2-5; 7 bases agree with TRBD1. The CDR3 has 14 amino acids. V lost 4 bases and J lost 1; bases outside the gene matches: 3. Germline CDR1 is SNHLY and CDR2 is FYNNEI. The CDR3 protein is CASSVGTVQETQYF. In DNA, the CDR3 is TGTGCCAGCAGTGTTGGGACAGTCCAAGAGACCCAGTACTTC.

V usage is TRBV27 and J usage is TRBJ2-5; weak D call: TRBD2 (6 bases). The germline V gene has CDR1 MNHEY and CDR2 SMNVEV (reference sequence). The V and J ends lost 4 bases and 0 bases respectively, with 24 bases between them. This CDR3 has 19 residues. CDR3 nucleotides: TGTGCCAGCAGTTACCCGACTAGTTTGTACCCCACATACCAAGAGACCCAGTACTTC. Amino acid sequence: CASSYPTSLYPTYQETQYF.

This sequence joins TRBV15 and TRBJ2-7; weak D call: TRBD2 (6 bases). The CDR3 has 15 amino acids. The V end was cut by 5 bases, the J end by 3 bases, with 17 bases between. Germline V gives CDR1 LNHNV, CDR2 YYDKDF (reference sequence). The CDR3 loop reads CATSLNPGADYEQYF. The CDR3 nucleotides read TGTGCCACCAGCTTGAATCCGGGAGCAGACTACGAGCAGTACTTC. The whole variable domain, remainder taken from reference TRBV15 and TRBJ2-7, is DAMVIQNPRYQVTQFGKPVTLSCSQTLNHNVMYWYQQKSSQAPKLLFHYYDKDFNNEADTPDNFQSRRPNTSFCFLDIRSPGLGDTAMYLCATSLNPGADYEQYFGPGTRLTVT.

The chain is built from TRBV28 and TRBJ1-1; D is unresolved. The germline CDR1 and CDR2 sequences are MDHEN and SYDVKM. The V end was cut by 11 bases, the J end by 4 bases, with 17 bases between. The CDR3 runs to 13 residues. The CDR3 DNA sequence: TGTGCCGCCGTTTCAGGAACCGGCACTGAAGCTTTCTTT. Translating it yields CAAVSGTGTEAFF.

The rearrangement joins TRBV29-1 to TRBJ1-1, with TRBD1 as a possible D gene (5 bases). Germline CDR1 is SQVTM and CDR2 is ANQGSEA. The CDR3 sequence is 12 residues long. Deletions cut 8 bases from V and 5 bases from J, with 15 bases between. CDR3 protein: CSTLRAGTEAFF. CDR3 DNA: TGCAGCACCCTAAGGGCAGGGACTGAAGCTTTCTTT.

The chain recombines TRBV9 with TRBJ2-2; D call uncertain. The CDR3 extends over 14 amino acids. With 2 bases removed from V and 6 bases from J, the gap between germline ends came to 11 bases. Germline CDR1 SGDLS, CDR2 YYNGEE. CDR3 protein: CASSVTLGPGELFF. Here the CDR3 DNA reads TGTGCCAGCAGCGTTACATTGGGCCCCGGGGAGCTGTTTTTT.

V and J are TRBV14 and TRBJ2-2; 7 nucleotides align to TRBD1. The ends lost 4 bases at V and 0 bases at J; junction bases unmatched: 5. CDR3 size: 16 residues. Germline V gives CDR1 SGHDN, CDR2 FVKESK. Here the CDR3 reads CASSRLTGSNTGELFF. CDR3 DNA sequence: TGTGCCAGCAGCCGTCTGACAGGGTCGAACACCGGGGAGCTGTTTTTT.

This chain joins TRBV29-1 and TRBJ1-5; 7 nucleotides match TRBD1. The CDR3 is 14 residues long. The trim removed 6 bases at V and 3 bases at J, leaving 8 bases unmatched. CDR1 and CDR2 (germline): SQVTM, ANQGSEA. CDR3 protein: CSVGTGQYNQPQHF. DNA for the CDR3: TGCAGCGTCGGGACGGGACAGTACAATCAGCCCCAGCATTTT.

On this clone: At one boundary the junction diverges from the germline segment, which might be a read error. This sequence joins TRBV7-7 and TRBJ2-7, with a possible D match to TRBD2 (6 bases). The CDR3 has 13 amino acids. The germline V gene encodes CDR1 SSHAT and CDR2 FNYEAQ (reference sequence). CDR3 protein: CASSFSPGDEQYF. The CDR3 region has the DNA TGTGCTAGCAGCTTTAGTCCGGGGGACGAGCAGTACTTC.

The gene calls are TRBV6-6 and TRBJ2-7, with D perhaps TRBD1 (6 bases). Germline V gene lookup returns CDR1 MNHNY and CDR2 SVGAGI (reference sequence). Trimming shortened V by 4 bases and J by 6 bases, and 16 bases separated the two germline ends. The CDR3 contains 14 residues. CDR3 loop: CASSSPIQGTEQYF. The CDR3 nucleotides read TGTGCCAGCAGTTCCCCTATACAGGGAACCGAGCAGTACTTC.

The chain links TRBV19 to TRBJ2-3; 8 bases align to TRBD2. The germline V gene encodes CDR1 LNHDA and CDR2 SQIVND (reference sequence). V shed 6 bases, J shed 4 bases, and the junction held 9 bases outside the gene matches. CDR3 size: 15 residues. The CDR3 DNA follows: TGTGCCAGTAGACGGGGTCGGGAGGGCGCAGATACGCAGTATTTT. Its protein is CASRRGREGADTQYF.

The rearrangement joins TRBV14 to TRBJ2-1; TRBD1 matches 7 bases. CDR1 and CDR2 (germline): SGHDN, FVKESK. The CDR3 is 12 residues long. With V trimmed by 8 bases and J by 15 bases, 13 bases remained unmatched. Here the CDR3 DNA reads TGTGCCAGCTCACAAGGACAGGTAGTATGGTTCTTC. Its translation: CASSQGQVVWFF.

The chain joins TRBV3-1 (or the pseudogene TRBV3-2) to TRBJ2-1; 10 positions match TRBD2. J lost 5 bases, V lost 2 bases, and 6 bases had no gene match. Germline-derived CDR1 and CDR2 are LGHDT and YNNKEL (reference sequence). This CDR3 is built from 16 residues. DNA of the CDR3: TGTGCCAGCAGCCAACGACTAGCGGGTCAAAACAATGAGCAGTTCTTC. It yields the protein CASSQRLAGQNNEQFF.

This clone was seen a single time. This chain joins TRBV9 and TRBJ1-1; D gene unclear. Trimming removed 3 bases from V and 4 bases from J, with 16 bases in between. The length of the CDR3 is 15 residues. CDR1 is SGDLS and CDR2 is YYNGEE in the germline V gene. The CDR3 DNA is TGTGCCAGCAGCGCCCGTGGAGAGGTTGGCACTGAAGCTTTCTTT. It specifies CASSARGEVGTEAFF.